These T cell receptor beta chains were read from a single sample in a study of shared clonotypes between healthy human individuals. Only in-frame clones appear in the TCRdb table, and some are missing; sequencing was by immunoSEQ multiplex PCR. The top ten hold 1.5% to 2% of the sample, which has about 710,000 clones, 73% seen once. The material sequenced was memory CD4+ T cells sorted from blood. The source is a woman aged 30 to 39 in good health. Both conserved end residues are part of each CDR3. A D gene is named only where the DNA matches it firmly. Expanded clones get a size class; other rows say once, few or many, or leave the size out.

TRBJ1-5 | . | TRBV28 | TRBD1 | CASSTPTGNNQPQHF | TGTGCCAGCAGTACCCCGACAGGGAACAATCAGCCCCAGCATTTT
TRBJ1-3 | . | TRBV9 | . | CASSVGGRFSGNTIYF | TGTGCCAGCAGCGTAGGGGGACGGTTCTCTGGAAACACCATATATTTT
TRBJ2-5 | . | TRBV5-1 | TRBD1 | CASSEGQKNTQETQYF | TGCGCCAGCAGCGAGGGACAGAAAAATACCCAAGAGACCCAGTACTTC
TRBJ2-4 | . | TRBV6-1 | . | CASSPTEDIQYF | TGTGCCAGCAGCCCTACCGAGGACATTCAGTACTTC
TRBJ1-1 | once | TRBV4-1 | . | CASSQTRTEAFF | TGCGCCAGCAGCCAGACGAGGACTGAAGCTTTCTTT
TRBJ2-2 | few | TRBV7-3 | TRBD1 | CASSFRGGGQGTGELFF | TGTGCCAGCAGCTTCCGAGGAGGAGGACAGGGCACCGGGGAGCTGTTTTTT
TRBJ1-1 | once | TRBV5-1 | . | CASRSDMGITEAFF | TGCGCCAGCAGGTCGGACATGGGAATCACTGAAGCTTTCTTT
TRBJ2-5 | . | TRBV28 | TRBD2 | CASRSTSGGRETQYF | TGTGCCAGCAGATCTACTAGCGGGGGACGGGAGACCCAGTACTTC
TRBJ2-1 | . | TRBV4-1 | . | CASSHPGTRNEQFF | TGCGCCAGCAGCCATCCTGGGACTCGCAATGAGCAGTTCTTC
TRBJ1-1 | . | TRBV7-2 | . | CASRTGREGTEAFF | TGTGCCAGCCGTACGGGGCGTGAAGGAACTGAAGCTTTCTTT
TRBJ2-1 | few | TRBV9 | . | CASSVGEGVFF | TGTGCCAGCAGCGTAGGGGAAGGCGTGTTCTTC
TRBJ2-5 | once | TRBV19 | TRBD1 | CASSIAGQGVGQETQYF | TGTGCCAGTAGTATAGCCGGGCAGGGGGTGGGACAAGAGACCCAGTACTTC
TRBJ2-5 | . | TRBV7-9 | TRBD2 | CASSASGQETQYF | TGTGCCAGCAGCGCTAGCGGGCAAGAGACCCAGTACTTC
TRBJ2-7 | . | TRBV19 | TRBD2 | CASSIASGRYEQYF | TGTGCCAGTAGTATTGCGAGCGGGAGATACGAGCAGTACTTC
TRBJ1-1 | . | TRBV9 | . | CASSVDFSGEAFF | TGTGCCAGCAGCGTAGATTTCTCGGGGGAAGCTTTCTTT
TRBJ2-3 | once | TRBV10-3 | . | CAISEGQTDTQYF | TGTGCCATCAGTGAGGGCCAGACAGATACGCAGTATTTT
TRBJ2-5 | . | TRBV7-7 | TRBD2 | CASSTSSGRAGETQYF | TGTGCCAGCAGCACCTCTAGCGGGAGGGCGGGAGAGACCCAGTACTTC
TRBJ1-2 | once | TRBV28 | TRBD1 | CASTLPGQANYGYTF | TGTGCCAGCACCCTCCCCGGACAGGCGAACTATGGCTACACCTTC
TRBJ2-5 | . | TRBV4-2 | TRBD2 | CASSLGTSGSMETQYF | TGTGCCAGCAGCCTTGGGACTAGCGGGAGCATGGAGACCCAGTACTTC
TRBJ1-4 | many | TRBV27 | . | CASSSVSGVSEKLFF | TGTGCCAGCAGTTCCGTCTCGGGGGTGAGCGAAAAACTGTTTTTT
TRBJ2-3 | . | TRBV6-5 | TRBD2 | CASSPRGESTDTQYF | TGTGCCAGCAGCCCCCGGGGGGAGAGCACAGATACGCAGTATTTT
TRBJ2-2 | few | TRBV6-4 | TRBD2 | CASSWREDGELFF | TGTGCCAGCAGTTGGCGGGAGGACGGGGAGCTGTTTTTT
TRBJ2-2 | once | TRBV11-2 | TRBD2 | CASSSRLAGGTGELFF | TGTGCCAGCAGCTCAAGACTAGCGGGAGGTACCGGGGAGCTGTTTTTT
TRBJ2-7 | . | TRBV18 | . | CASSPGGKNSYEQYF | TGTGCCAGCTCACCAGGGGGAAAAAACTCCTACGAGCAGTACTTC
TRBJ2-5 | . | TRBV11-2 | TRBD2 | CASSLRLAGVETQYF | TGTGCCAGCAGCTTAAGGCTAGCGGGAGTAGAGACCCAGTACTTC
TRBJ2-6 | . | TRBV27 | TRBD1 | CASATRTGASSGANVLTF | TGTGCCAGCGCGACTCGGACAGGCGCGAGCTCTGGGGCCAACGTCCTGACTTTC
TRBJ2-1 | . | TRBV9 | TRBD2 | CASSPRTSGSSYNEQFF | TGTGCCAGCAGCCCACGGACTAGCGGGAGCTCCTACAATGAGCAGTTCTTC
TRBJ2-1 | . | TRBV14 | TRBD2 | CASSQAAGASYNEQFF | TGTGCCAGCAGCCAAGCCGCGGGAGCGTCCTACAATGAGCAGTTCTTC
TRBJ2-1 | . | TRBV29-1 | . | CSVEGTLLARAGNEQFF | TGCAGCGTTGAAGGGACCCTCCTAGCGCGAGCCGGGAATGAGCAGTTCTTC
TRBJ2-7 | . | TRBV19 | TRBD2 | CASSPAGAYEQYF | TGTGCCAGTAGTCCAGCGGGAGCATACGAGCAGTACTTC
TRBJ2-7 | . | TRBV28 | TRBD2 | CASSLRGGVEQYF | TGTGCCAGCAGTTTACGTGGGGGGGTCGAGCAGTACTTC
TRBJ2-3 | . | TRBV11-2 | . | CASSSWSERDTQYF | TGTGCCAGCAGCTCCTGGTCGGAGCGAGATACGCAGTATTTT
TRBJ2-2 | . | TRBV6-1 | TRBD1 | CASSRQGNTGELFF | TGTGCCAGCAGTCGACAGGGCAACACCGGGGAGCTGTTTTTT
TRBJ1-5 | . | TRBV2 | TRBD1 | CASSLTGTGAVGNQPQHF | TGTGCCAGCAGTCTAACCGGGACAGGGGCTGTTGGCAATCAGCCCCAGCATTTT
TRBJ1-5 | . | TRBV28 | TRBD1 | CASSLSGTGGINQPQHF | TGTGCCAGCAGTTTATCAGGGACAGGGGGCATCAATCAGCCCCAGCATTTT
TRBJ2-5 | . | TRBV7-3 | . | CASSGYTGETQYF | TGTGCCAGCAGCGGCTACACGGGAGAGACCCAGTACTTC
TRBJ1-3 | . | TRBV5-1 | . | CASSLGFGGPELNSGNTIYF | TGCGCCAGCAGCTTGGGATTCGGGGGCCCCGAACTTAACTCTGGAAACACCATATATTTT
TRBJ2-3 | once | TRBV19 | TRBD2 | CASRRLAGTDTQYF | TGTGCCAGTAGAAGACTAGCGGGCACAGATACGCAGTATTTT
TRBJ2-7 | . | TRBV18 | TRBD2 | CASSSNGLAGAHEQYF | TGTGCCAGCTCATCGAACGGACTAGCGGGAGCCCACGAGCAGTACTTC
TRBJ2-1 | . | TRBV11-2 | TRBD1 | CASSLVGGTGALWQFF | TGTGCCAGCAGCTTAGTGGGAGGGACAGGGGCCTTGTGGCAGTTCTTC
TRBJ1-5 | . | TRBV28 | . | CASSLLARMSNQPQHF | TGTGCCAGCAGTTTATTAGCGAGGATGAGCAATCAGCCCCAGCATTTT
TRBJ1-2 | . | TRBV18 | . | CASSPGTGLNYGYTF | TGTGCCAGCTCACCCGGAACAGGCTTAAACTATGGCTACACCTTC
TRBJ1-4 | few | TRBV28 | TRBD1 | CASSPRPGTAYGTNEKLFF | TGTGCCAGCAGTCCCCGCCCCGGGACAGCCTACGGGACTAATGAAAAACTGTTTTTT
TRBJ2-2 | . | TRBV7-7 | . | CASSLDSNTGELFF | TGTGCCAGCAGCTTAGACAGCAACACCGGGGAGCTGTTTTTT
TRBJ2-7 | . | TRBV4-1 | TRBD2 | CASSQGLAGGYEQYF | TGCGCCAGCAGCCAAGGCCTAGCGGGAGGTTACGAGCAGTACTTC
TRBJ1-2 | . | TRBV28 | . | CASIAQGFYGYTF | TGTGCCAGCATAGCGCAGGGCTTCTATGGCTACACCTTC
TRBJ2-3 | . | TRBV11-3 | . | CASSPNLNSGTQYF | TGTGCCAGCAGTCCTAATCTGAACTCAGGCACGCAGTATTTT
TRBJ2-3 | . | TRBV6-1 | TRBD2 | CASMGGGMADTQYF | TGTGCCAGCATGGGGGGAGGGATGGCAGATACGCAGTATTTT
TRBJ1-5 | few | TRBV7-6 | . | CASSPSGVLNQPQHF | TGTGCCAGCAGCCCTTCCGGGGTTTTAAATCAGCCCCAGCATTTT
TRBJ2-7 | once | TRBV10-1 | . | CASSKGGGYEQYF | TGCGCCAGCTCCAAAGGGGGGGGCTACGAGCAGTACTTC